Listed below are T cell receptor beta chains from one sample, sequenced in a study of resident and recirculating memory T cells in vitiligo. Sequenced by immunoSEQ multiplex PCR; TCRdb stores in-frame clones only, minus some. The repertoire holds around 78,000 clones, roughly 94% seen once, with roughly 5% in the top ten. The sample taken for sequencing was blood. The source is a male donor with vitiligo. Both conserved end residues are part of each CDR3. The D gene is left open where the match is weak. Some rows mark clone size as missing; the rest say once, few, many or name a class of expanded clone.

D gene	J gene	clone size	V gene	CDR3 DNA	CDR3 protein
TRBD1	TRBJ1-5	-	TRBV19	TGTGCCAGTAGTATGACAGGGCGCCAGCCCCAGCATTTT	CASSMTGRQPQHF
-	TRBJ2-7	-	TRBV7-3	TGTGCCAGCAGCTTCACAGGGGGGGACGAGCAGTACTTC	CASSFTGGDEQYF
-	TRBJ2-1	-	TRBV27	TGTGCCAGCCGGGGGTCGGTGGCCCGATCTCGGGATGAGCAGTTCTTC	CASRGSVARSRDEQFF
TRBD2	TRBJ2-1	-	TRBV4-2	TGTGCCAGCAGCGGGGCGGGAGATATCTACAATGAGCAGTTCTTC	CASSGAGDIYNEQFF
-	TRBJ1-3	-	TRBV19	TGTGCCAGTAGGCGGGGGGGCCGAGCTGGAAACACCATATATTTT	CASRRGGRAGNTIYF
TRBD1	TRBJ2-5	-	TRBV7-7	TGTGCCAGCAGCCATCCTAAGGGGGCGCCCGGAGAGACCCAGTACTTC	CASSHPKGAPGETQYF
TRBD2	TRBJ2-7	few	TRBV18	TGTGCCAGCTCACCAGGACTAGTTGACGAGCAGTACTTC	CASSPGLVDEQYF
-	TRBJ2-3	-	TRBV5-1	TGCGCCAGCGGGAGGACTCAGAGACAAAGCACAGATACGCAGTATTTT	CASGRTQRQSTDTQYF
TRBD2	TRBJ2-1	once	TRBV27	TGTGCCAGCAGTCGCGGACTAGCGGTGGATGAGCAGTTCTTC	CASSRGLAVDEQFF
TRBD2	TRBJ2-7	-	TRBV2	TGTGCCAGCAGTGAAAGACTAGCGGGGGAGGACGAGCAGTACTTC	CASSERLAGEDEQYF
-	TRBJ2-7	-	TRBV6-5	TGTGCCAGCAGTTACTCGGGGGCAGGGGACGGCGAGCAGTACTTC	CASSYSGAGDGEQYF
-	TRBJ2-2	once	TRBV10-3	TGTGCCACGACCGGGACAAACACCGGGGAGCTGTTTTTT	CATTGTNTGELFF
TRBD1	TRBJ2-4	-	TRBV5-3	TGTGCCAGAAGCTCCCGGGGGACAGGGCCCAAAAACATTCAGTACTTC	CARSSRGTGPKNIQYF
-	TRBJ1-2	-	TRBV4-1	TGCGCCAGCAGCACCCGGACAGTAAACTATGGCTACACCTTC	CASSTRTVNYGYTF
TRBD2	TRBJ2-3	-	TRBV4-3	TGCGCCAGCAGCCTTACTAGCGGCACAGATACGCAGTATTTT	CASSLTSGTDTQYF
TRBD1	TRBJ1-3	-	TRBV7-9	TGTGCCAGCAGCCCATACCGAGGGACAGCTGGAAACACCATATATTTT	CASSPYRGTAGNTIYF
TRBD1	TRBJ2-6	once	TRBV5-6	TGTGCCAGCAGCCGAGGTACAGGGGGATGGGGTTCTGGGGCCAACGTCCTGACTTTC	CASSRGTGGWGSGANVLTF
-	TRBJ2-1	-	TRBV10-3	TGTGCCGCCGTAGCGGACCACAATGAGCAGTTCTTC	CAAVADHNEQFF
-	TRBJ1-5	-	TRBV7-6	TGTGCCAGCAGCTCACGCGGGGGCAATCAGCCCCAGCATTTT	CASSSRGGNQPQHF
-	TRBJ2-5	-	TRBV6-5	TGTGCCAGCAGTTATCGACTCGCAGGGCAAGAGACCCAGTACTTC	CASSYRLAGQETQYF
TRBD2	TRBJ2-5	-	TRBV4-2	TGTGCCAGCAGCCAAGGGGGCGGGAGAGGAGAGACCCAGTACTTC	CASSQGGGRGETQYF
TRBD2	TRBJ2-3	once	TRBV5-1	TGCGCCAGCGTGGTGGGTTCTAGCGGGGCTAGCACAGATACGCAGTATTTT	CASVVGSSGASTDTQYF
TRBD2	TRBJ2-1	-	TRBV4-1	TGCGCCAGCAGCTTCCTAGCGGGAGTCTACAATGAGCAGTTCTTC	CASSFLAGVYNEQFF
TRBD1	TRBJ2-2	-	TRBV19	TGTGCCAGTAGTATGGGACAGGCATATACCGGGGAGCTGTTTTTT	CASSMGQAYTGELFF
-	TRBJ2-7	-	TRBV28	TGTGCCAGCAGTTTCAGGGCCCTGGACGAGCAGTACTTC	CASSFRALDEQYF
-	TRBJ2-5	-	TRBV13	TGTGCCAGCAGCTTTGGAGGGGAAGAGACCCAGTACTTC	CASSFGGEETQYF
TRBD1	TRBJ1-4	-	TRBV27	TGTGCCAGCAGTTTGGGCCGGACAGGGGGGGGGAGTGGAAAACTGTTTTTT	CASSLGRTGGGSGKLFF
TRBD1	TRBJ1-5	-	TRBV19	TGTGCCAGTAGTTCCCGGGACAGGGGTGGGAGCAATCAGCCCCAGCATTTT	CASSSRDRGGSNQPQHF
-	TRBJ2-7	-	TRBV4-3	TGCGCCAGCAGCCAAGATCAGGGGTCCTACGAGCAGTACTTC	CASSQDQGSYEQYF
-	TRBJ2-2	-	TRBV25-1	TGTGCCAGCAGCGATGGACTGACCGCCGGGGAGCTGTTTTTT	CASSDGLTAGELFF
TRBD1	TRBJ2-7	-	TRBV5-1	TGCGCCAGCAGGGCCGGACAGGGGGGCATTGTAGTCTACGAGCAGTACTTC	CASRAGQGGIVVYEQYF
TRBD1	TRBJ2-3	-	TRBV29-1	TGCAGCGGCTCCGGGACAGGGGGTAGCACAGATACGCAGTATTTT	CSGSGTGGSTDTQYF
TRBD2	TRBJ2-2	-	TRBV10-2	TGCGCCAGCAGTGACCTTCTAGCGGGAAGGACCGGGGAGCTGTTTTTT	CASSDLLAGRTGELFF
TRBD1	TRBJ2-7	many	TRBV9	TGTGCCAGCAGCCTTGGACAGGGGCGGGAGCAGTACTTC	CASSLGQGREQYF
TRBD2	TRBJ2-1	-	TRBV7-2	TGTGCCAGCAGCTCAGACTCTAGCGGGTTTCCCTACAATGAGCAGTTCTTC	CASSSDSSGFPYNEQFF
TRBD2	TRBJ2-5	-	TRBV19	TGTGCCAGTAGTATTTCCGGGGGGCAAGAGACCCAGTACTTC	CASSISGGQETQYF
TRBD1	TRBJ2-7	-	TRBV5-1	TGCGCCAGCAGCTTGGAACCAGGGACAGCGAATTCTAAAGGCTACGAGCAGTACTTC	CASSLEPGTANSKGYEQYF
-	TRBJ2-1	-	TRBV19	TGTGCCAGTATGGCTCAGGGCTACAATGAGCAGTTCTTC	CASMAQGYNEQFF
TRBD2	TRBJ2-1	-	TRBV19	TGTGCCAGTAGTATTTTCTGGGCGGGGACTAGCGGGGATAATGAGCAGTTCTTC	CASSIFWAGTSGDNEQFF
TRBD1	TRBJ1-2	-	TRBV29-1	TGCAGCGCTATCTCCCCGGGACAGGGGAACTATGGCTACACCTTC	CSAISPGQGNYGYTF
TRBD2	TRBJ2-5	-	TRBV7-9	TGTGCCAGCAGCTTCATTAGGGTGGGGCGACTAGCGGGAGAGGAGACCCAGTACTTC	CASSFIRVGRLAGEETQYF
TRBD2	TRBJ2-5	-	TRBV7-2	TGTGCCAGCACCTGGGGGGGAGGGCAGTACCAAGAGACCCAGTACTTC	CASTWGGGQYQETQYF
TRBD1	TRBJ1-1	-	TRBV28	TGTGCCAGTAGCCCCCGGGACAGGGGCGTCATGAACACTGAAGCTTTCTTT	CASSPRDRGVMNTEAFF
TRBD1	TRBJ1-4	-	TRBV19	TGTGCCAGTACGAGGGGGCCAGCTAATGAAAAACTGTTTTTT	CASTRGPANEKLFF
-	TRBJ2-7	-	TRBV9	TGTGCCAGCAGCCCACGGGGTGACGAGCAGTACTTC	CASSPRGDEQYF
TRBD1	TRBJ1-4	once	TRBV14	TGTGCCAGCAGACCGGACAGGGGGCCTAATGAAAAACTGTTTTTT	CASRPDRGPNEKLFF
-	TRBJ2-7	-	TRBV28	TGTGCCAGCAGCCCAGGGTCGACCTACGAGCAGTACTTC	CASSPGSTYEQYF
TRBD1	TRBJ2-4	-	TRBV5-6	TGTGCCAGCAGCTTGTTAAGAGGGACAGGGGGCCTAGCCAAAAACATTCAGTACTTC	CASSLLRGTGGLAKNIQYF
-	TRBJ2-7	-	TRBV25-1	TGTGCCACCGGAGACAGGGAGCAGTACTTC	CATGDREQYF
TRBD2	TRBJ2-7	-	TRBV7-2	TGTGCCAGCAGCTTCAGGTGGACTAGCTACGAGCAGTACTTC	CASSFRWTSYEQYF
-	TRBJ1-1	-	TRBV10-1	TGCGCCAGCAGGAGAGGTCGAGGAAGGACTGAAGCTTTCTTT	CASRRGRGRTEAFF
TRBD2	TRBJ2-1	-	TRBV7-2	TGTGCCAGCAGCCGACCGGGACTAGCGGCTTCCCAACGTTTCTTC	CASSRPGLAASQRFF
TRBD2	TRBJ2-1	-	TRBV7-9	TGTGCCAGCAAGCCCAAACTACGTCTAGCGGTTAACAATGAGCAGTTCTTC	CASKPKLRLAVNNEQFF
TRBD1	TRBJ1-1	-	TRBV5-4	TGTGCCAGCAGCTTGGGACAGGGGGGGTTCACTGAAGCTTTCTTT	CASSLGQGGFTEAFF
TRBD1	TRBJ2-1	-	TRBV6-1	TGTGCCAGCAGTGTAATGGGACAGGGCTATGGCGATGAGCAGTTCTTC	CASSVMGQGYGDEQFF
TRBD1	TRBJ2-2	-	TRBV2	TGTGCCAGCAGTGGTGTGGCAGGGGGAATTGGTACCGGGGAGCTGTTTTTT	CASSGVAGGIGTGELFF
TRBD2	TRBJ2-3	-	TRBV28	TGTGCCAGCAGTGCGGGACTAGTCTCAGATACGCAGTATTTT	CASSAGLVSDTQYF
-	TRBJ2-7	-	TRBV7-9	TGTGCCAGCAGCTTAGGGGGCGTTGGTGTGTACGAGCAGTACTTC	CASSLGGVGVYEQYF
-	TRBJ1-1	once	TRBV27	TGTGCCAGCAGTTTATCGGGCAGGTTGAACACTGAAGCTTTCTTT	CASSLSGRLNTEAFF